This passage covers 21 T cell receptor beta chains from one sample sequenced in a study of T cells in Graves' hyperthyroidism and ophthalmopathy. Template material for amplifying TCR beta CDR3 regions consisted of RNA transcripts. The HTBI primer set was used in a first-round RT-PCR of the TCR CDR3. TCRdb processed the multiplex PCR reads anew with MiXCR; each CDR3 protein has one entry. This table holds about 300,000 distinct CDR3 sequences, roughly 19% found once. Specimen: blood. The receptor set was obtained from a man aged 50 to 60 with Graves' ophthalmopathy.

This clonotype was detected ten times or more. The chain couples TRBV20-1 to TRBJ2-7, with D maybe TRBD2 (6 bases). With 5 bases removed from V and 0 bases from J, the gap between germline ends came to 8 bases. The CDR3 contains 12 residues. CDR1 and CDR2 from the germline V gene are DFQATT and SNEGSKA (reference sequence). For the CDR3, the DNA is TGCAGTGCTCCGGGACTCTCCTACGAGCAGTACTTC. Translating gives CSAPGLSYEQYF.

This clonotype was detected only a few times. This chain connects TRBV9 to TRBJ2-4; D uncertain. Trimming cost V 4 bases and J 5 bases, with 7 bases left between them. There are 12 residues in the CDR3. Per the germline V gene, CDR1 is SGDLS and CDR2 is YYNGEE. This chain's CDR3 is CASSSSQNIQYF. The CDR3 DNA is TGTGCCAGCAGCTCCAGCCAAAACATTCAGTACTTC.

J is TRBJ2-1 and V is TRBV19; the D gene is possibly TRBD1 (6 bases). The germline V gene encodes CDR1 LNHDA and CDR2 SQIVND (reference sequence). V was cut by 10 bases and J by 5 bases, with 18 bases left in between. This CDR3 region has 14 residues. The CDR3 DNA is TGTGCCACCACCCAATCCAGGGGCCACAATGAGCAGTTCTTC. It codes for CATTQSRGHNEQFF.

The gene calls are TRBV29-1 and TRBJ2-3; 11 bases match TRBD2. The CDR3 has 12 residues. Germline V gives CDR1 SQVTM, CDR2 ANQGSEA. V dropped 8 bases and J dropped 5; count of bases not matched to a gene: 3. The CDR3 here is CSLAGGVDTQYF. Here the CDR3 DNA reads TGCAGCTTAGCGGGAGGGGTAGATACGCAGTATTTT.

Remarks on this clonotype: This clone may be a read error of a much larger clone one base away. The chain combines TRBV4-2 with TRBJ1-6; weak D call: TRBD1 (5 bases). The length of the CDR3 is 18 residues. Germline V lookup: CDR1 LGHNA, CDR2 YNFKEQ. CDR3 region: CTSSQDSARVNGNSPLHF. The DNA of the CDR3 is TGTACCAGCAGCCAAGATTCGGCCAGGGTAAATGGTAATTCACCCCTCCACTTT.

V gene TRBV4-1 combines with J gene TRBJ1-4, with no clear D. Germline CDR1 MGHRA, CDR2 YSYEKL. This CDR3 has 14 amino acids. Trimming removed 2 bases from V and 8 bases from J, with 12 bases in between. CDR3 DNA: TGCGCCAGCAGCCAATTGTCAGGCGAGGAAAAACTGTTTTTT. As protein: CASSQLSGEEKLFF.

This clonotype showed up just a few times. The V gene is TRBV10-3, the J gene TRBJ2-7; either TRBD1 or TRBD2 may fit D (5 bases each). CDR1 ENHRY and CDR2 SYGVKD come from the germline V gene. V was cut by 6 bases and J by 3 bases, with 21 bases left in between. The CDR3 contains 16 residues. The CDR3 DNA reads TGTGCCATCAGCGACATGGGACGGGACCAGGGCTACGAGCAGTACTTC. Amino acid sequence: CAISDMGRDQGYEQYF.

In the case of this clonotype: Without the conserved terminal phenylalanine or tryptophan, this CDR3 likely stems from a read error. The chain recombines TRBV29-1 with TRBJ2-7; D remains ambiguous. The CDR3 sequence is 12 residues long. CDR1 and CDR2 (germline): SQVTM, ANQGSEA. V was trimmed by 5 bases and J by 3 bases, leaving 11 bases between them. Here the CDR3 reads CSVSRADYEQYL. CDR3 DNA sequence: TGCAGCGTTAGCCGGGCCGACTACGAGCAGTACCTC.

The sample holds a few counts of this clonotype. The gene calls are TRBV9 and TRBJ2-1; possibly TRBD1 for D (6 bases). Germline V lookup: CDR1 SGDLS, CDR2 YYNGEE. The CDR3 is 16 amino acids. Trimming removed 0 bases from V and 0 bases from J, with 10 bases in between. The CDR3 nucleotides are TGTGCCAGCAGCGTAGTTACGGACAGCTCCTACAATGAGCAGTTCTTC. Its translation: CASSVVTDSSYNEQFF.

This clonotype was seen ten or more times. The chain combines TRBV6-1 with TRBJ1-1, with D possibly being TRBD1 (5 bases). This CDR3 spans 12 amino acids. Looked up from germline, CDR1 is MNHNS and CDR2 is SASEGT. Deletions cut 5 bases from V and 10 bases from J, with 14 bases between. For the CDR3, the DNA is TGTGCCAGCAGTCCCGATGGGGGGGGAGCTTTCTTT. Protein sequence: CASSPDGGGAFF.

This clonotype was recorded only once. This chain uses TRBV7-2 with TRBJ2-1; 16 bases agree with TRBD2. Trimming removed 5 bases from V and 0 bases from J; junction bases left unmatched: 10. This CDR3 contains 20 residues. CDR1 and CDR2 from the germline V gene are SGHTA and FQGNSA. The CDR3 coding sequence is TGTGCCAGCAGCCCTAGGGGACTAGCGGGAGGGCGGAGCTCCTACAATGAGCAGTTCTTC. Translated: CASSPRGLAGGRSSYNEQFF.

This chain connects TRBV27 to TRBJ1-5; 7 bases fit TRBD1. From germline, CDR1 is MNHEY and CDR2 SMNVEV (reference sequence). The CDR3 consists of 17 residues. With 7 bases clipped from V and 4 bases from J, the junction kept 16 bases outside the gene matches. CDR3 protein: CASKKGAAASINQPQHF. The CDR3 region has the DNA TGTGCCAGCAAGAAGGGGGCCGCGGCCTCAATTAATCAGCCCCAGCATTTT.

About this clonotype itself: It may be a read error: a sequence one base away is much more abundant. The chain combines TRBV3-1 with TRBJ2-3; unclear D gene. V was pared by 0 bases and J by 2 bases, with 12 bases between. Germline assignment: CDR1 LGHDT and CDR2 YNNKEL (reference sequence). This CDR3 region has 16 residues. The DNA for the CDR3 is TGTGCCAGCAGCCAAGATCCCTCGCGGACCACAGATACGCAGTATTTT. It encodes CASSQDPSRTTDTQYF.

This clonotype has at least ten counts. The J gene is TRBJ2-7, the V gene TRBV5-5; 8 positions match TRBD2. The junction had 8 bases not matched to a gene; V was cut back by 4 bases and J by 5 bases. CDR1 is SGHKS, CDR2 YYEKEE, per germline (reference sequence). This CDR3 spans 14 amino acids. The CDR3 region is CASSISGSRDEQYF. The DNA for the CDR3 is TGTGCCAGCAGCATCAGCGGGAGTAGGGACGAGCAGTACTTC.

The V call is TRBV28, the J call TRBJ1-1; 12 bases match TRBD1. There are 17 residues in the CDR3. CDR1 MDHEN and CDR2 SYDVKM come from the germline V gene. Trimming took 3 bases from V and 4 from J; bases not matched to a gene: 9. The CDR3, as DNA: TGTGCCAGCAGTTTTAAGGGACAGGGGGCCTGGGGCACTGAAGCTTTCTTT. The encoded protein is CASSFKGQGAWGTEAFF.

V gene TRBV19 combines with J gene TRBJ2-7, with a weak D call TRBD1 (6 bases). The V and J ends lost 6 bases and 5 bases respectively, with 20 bases between them. Germline lookup yields CDR1 LNHDA and CDR2 SQIVND (reference sequence). There are 15 residues in the CDR3. The CDR3 protein is CASRYKDSRSHEQYF. As DNA, the CDR3 is TGTGCCAGTAGGTACAAGGACAGCAGGTCCCACGAGCAGTACTTC.

Only a few counts were recorded for this clonotype. This chain uses TRBV6-1 with TRBJ2-7; TRBD1 might be the D (6 bases). This CDR3 has 13 residues. The germline gives CDR1 MNHNS, CDR2 SASEGT. V lost 5 bases, J lost 2 bases, and 10 bases lay in between. CDR3 in amino acids: CASSPDRPYEQYF. Written as DNA, the CDR3 is TGTGCCAGCAGTCCCGACAGGCCCTACGAGCAGTACTTC.

This clonotype was counted at least ten times. This sequence joins TRBV5-1 and TRBJ2-6; D is ambiguous. The CDR3 spans 16 residues. Trimming took 4 bases from V and 0 from J, leaving 11 bases between them. Per the germline V gene, CDR1 is SGHRS and CDR2 is YFSETQ. CDR3 amino acids: CASSGSAYSGANVLTF. The CDR3 region has the DNA TGCGCCAGCAGCGGGTCAGCCTACTCTGGGGCCAACGTCCTGACTTTC.

The sample holds many counts of this clonotype. CDR3 in amino acids: CASSPDGVREQFF. CDR3 DNA sequence: TGTGCCAGCAGTCCTGATGGGGTCCGGGAGCAGTTCTTC. V gene TRBV28 combines with J gene TRBJ2-1; D not resolved. Germline V gene lookup returns CDR1 MDHEN and CDR2 SYDVKM. The V end was cut by 5 bases, the J end by 10 bases, with 15 bases between. This CDR3 is built from 13 residues.

The table lists this clonotype with many counts. The chain links TRBV20-1 to TRBJ1-6; no clear D gene. Germline V gene lookup returns CDR1 DFQATT and CDR2 SNEGSKA (reference sequence). V was cut by 2 bases and J by 10 bases, with 12 bases left in between. The CDR3 has 13 amino acids. CDR3 sequence (DNA): TGCAGTGCTAGACCCGTGGGTGACTCACCCCTCCACTTT. Encoded protein: CSARPVGDSPLHF.

This chain links TRBV6-1 with TRBJ1-3; maybe TRBD1 (5 bases). The CDR3 extends over 16 amino acids. Germline CDR1 reads MNHNS; CDR2 reads SASEGT. V shed 6 bases and J shed 2 bases, with 17 bases lying between them. CDR3 coding DNA: TGTGCCAGCAGAAGGTGGGACCCCGCTACTGGAAACACCATATATTTT. It translates to CASRRWDPATGNTIYF.